This T cell receptor (beta chain) was sequenced for a study of regulatory T cells in long-lasting Graves disease. General study points: Few sampled subjects may have lowered accuracy. The study found TRBV28, TRBJ1-2 and TRBJ2-5 favored in persistent disease.

This clonotype was seen repeatedly, ten times or more. Its antigen is not identified. Regarding time point: newly diagnosed GD, antithyroid drugs for less than 3 months. PBMCs provided the RNA from which the TCR library was made. The length of the CDR3 is 11 residues. Germline V gene sequence: CDR1 LGHDT, CDR2 YNNKEL (reference sequence). The V gene lost 3 bases and the J gene lost 6 bases, with 4 bases spanning the gap. The authors built TCR beta libraries using iRepertoire HTBI primers and Arm-PCR of CDR3 regions. TCRdb independently ran MiXCR on the multiplex PCR reads; one entry per CDR3 protein. The profile shows 400,000 to 550,000 distinct CDR3 sequences, 15% of them singletons. This same sample was also taken into another study, of T cells in Graves' hyperthyroidism and ophthalmopathy.

The receptor was derived from a woman aged 25 to 39 with Graves disease. Here the sequenced sample was peripheral blood mononuclear cells (PBMCs), taken at new diagnosis, from a patient treated with antithyroid drugs. The J gene is TRBJ2-3, the V gene TRBV3-1, with D unclear. The chain's CDR3 is CASSHLDTQYF. CDR3 coding DNA: TGTGCCAGCAGCCACCTGGATACGCAGTATTTT.